These 15 T cell receptor beta chains came from one sample sequenced in a study of T-cell memory formation after mild COVID-19. TCRdb reprocessed the 5' RACE reads via MiXCR and lists one record per CDR3 protein. The data show some 350,000 distinct CDR3 sequences, 10% to 15% seen once. The sample consisted of PBMCs or a T cell subset sorted from them (not recorded which). These TCRs come from a young man who had mild COVID-19 (a few samples of this study predate the infection). Cell type and time point are not known.

The chain recombines TRBV6-6 with TRBJ1-5; no clear D gene. The CDR3 is 15 residues long. Germline V CDR1 and CDR2: MNHNY, SVGAGI (reference sequence). V shed 3 bases and J shed 3 bases, with 12 bases lying between them. The CDR3 is CASSYAENSNQPQHF. CDR3 DNA sequence: TGTGCCAGCAGTTATGCTGAGAACTCCAATCAGCCCCAGCATTTT.

The rearrangement links TRBV7-2 to TRBJ2-7, with 9 bases that match TRBD2. Germline CDR1 reads SGHTA; CDR2 reads FQGNSA. CDR3 length equals 14 residues. The junction had 5 bases not matched to a gene; V was cut back by 3 bases and J by 5 bases. In DNA form, the CDR3 reads TGTGCCAGCAGCTTCAGGACTAGCGTCGACGAGCAGTACTTC. It is translated as CASSFRTSVDEQYF.

This clonotype occurred a few times. The CDR3 DNA is TGCAGTGCTAGTCGGGATAGCAATCAGCCCCAGCATTTT. Translating it yields CSASRDSNQPQHF. This chain connects TRBV20-1 to TRBJ1-5; unclear D gene. Deletions cut 3 bases from V and 0 bases from J, with 6 bases between. Germline CDR1 DFQATT, CDR2 SNEGSKA (reference sequence). The CDR3 has 13 amino acids.

The chain links TRBV10-1 to TRBJ1-5, with 7 bases identical to TRBD1. CDR1 WNHNN and CDR2 SYGVQD come from the germline V gene (reference sequence). The V gene end was trimmed by 7 bases and the J gene end by 6 bases; junction bases not matched to a gene: 6. The CDR3 loop spans 13 amino acids. The DNA for the CDR3 is TGCGCCAGCAACGACAGGGTGGGTCAGCCCCAGCATTTT. It translates to CASNDRVGQPQHF.

This chain links TRBV27 with TRBJ2-3, with D perhaps matching TRBD2 (6 bases). This CDR3 has 15 residues. Trimming shortened V by 0 bases and J by 5 bases, and 12 bases separated the two germline ends. Germline CDR1 reads MNHEY; CDR2 reads SMNVEV (reference sequence). The CDR3 reads CASSLSWRAGDTQYF. The DNA for the CDR3 is TGTGCCAGCAGTTTATCGTGGAGGGCTGGAGATACGCAGTATTTT.

This clonotype has a handful of counts. The rearrangement links TRBV30 to TRBJ2-3, with 7 bases identical to TRBD1. Trimming removed 8 bases from V and 2 bases from J; junction bases left unmatched: 10. This CDR3 is 14 amino acids long. Per germline, CDR1 GTSNPN and CDR2 SVGIG (reference sequence). CDR3 amino acids: CAGGQEPYTDTQYF. The DNA for the CDR3 is TGTGCCGGAGGACAGGAACCTTACACAGATACGCAGTATTTT.

There are a few counts of this clonotype. This chain links TRBV6-5 with TRBJ2-3; tentatively, D is TRBD1 or TRBD2 (6 bases each). V lost 1 base and J lost 5, with 13 bases in between. Germline values: CDR1 MNHEY, CDR2 SVGAGI. The CDR3 consists of 15 residues. CDR3 DNA: TGTGCCAGCAGTTACTACGGGGGCCGGGGAGATACGCAGTATTTT. Protein sequence: CASSYYGGRGDTQYF.

This clonotype was found a few times. This chain connects TRBV20-1 to TRBJ1-1; 7 bases match TRBD1. The CDR3 has 14 amino acids. The trim removed 0 bases at V and 0 bases at J, leaving 1 base unmatched. CDR1 is DFQATT, CDR2 SNEGSKA, per germline (reference sequence). The DNA of the CDR3 is TGCAGTGCTAGAGACAGGGGGATGAACACTGAAGCTTTCTTT. It codes for CSARDRGMNTEAFF.

The chain links TRBV6-5 to TRBJ1-2; D ambiguous. Trimming pared 2 bases from V and 4 bases from J, leaving 8 bases between. The CDR3 is 13 residues long. Germline V gene lookup returns CDR1 MNHEY and CDR2 SVGAGI. The CDR3: CASSYEGTYGYTF. As DNA, the CDR3 is TGTGCCAGCAGTTACGAGGGAACCTATGGCTACACCTTC.

This clonotype was seen only a few times. The genes are TRBV29-1 and TRBJ1-1; D is undetermined. Trimming left V 7 bases short and J 4 bases short, with 13 bases between. The CDR3 runs to 12 residues. CDR1 and CDR2 from the germline V gene are SQVTM and ANQGSEA. The chain's CDR3 is CSAIVSGTEAFF. The CDR3 DNA sequence: TGCAGCGCTATCGTGTCGGGCACTGAAGCTTTCTTT.

The J gene is TRBJ1-1, the V gene TRBV7-2; TRBD1 might be the D (6 bases). The V gene's germline CDR1 is SGHTA and CDR2 FQGNSA. CDR3 length: 14 residues. Trimming shortened V by 3 bases and J by 3 bases, and 11 bases separated the two germline ends. The chain's CDR3 is CASSFGGLDTEAFF. The CDR3 region has the DNA TGTGCCAGCAGCTTCGGGGGGCTCGACACTGAAGCTTTCTTT.

This sequence joins TRBV25-1 and TRBJ1-5, with a tentative D call TRBD1 (6 bases). V shed 4 bases and J shed 0 bases, with 10 bases lying between them. The length of the CDR3 is 15 residues. Germline V gene data show CDR1 as MGHDK and CDR2 as SYGVNS. Written as DNA, the CDR3 is TGTGCCAGCAGTGCGGACAGTTATAGCAATCAGCCCCAGCATTTT. Protein: CASSADSYSNQPQHF.

The chain couples TRBV5-6 to TRBJ1-4; 9 bases match TRBD1. Looked up from germline, CDR1 is SGHDT and CDR2 is YYEEEE. The CDR3 contains 14 residues. J lost 8 bases, V lost 2 bases, and 4 bases had no gene match. The CDR3 protein is CASSFGTGQEKLFF. CDR3 bases: TGTGCCAGCAGCTTCGGGACAGGGCAAGAAAAACTGTTTTTT.

In this sample, this clonotype turned up a few times. The V call is TRBV2, the J call TRBJ2-7, with 9 positions matching TRBD1. The junction had 10 bases not matched to a gene; V was cut back by 6 bases and J by 4 bases. Germline V gene sequence: CDR1 SNHLY, CDR2 FYNNEI. The CDR3 runs to 15 residues. For the CDR3, the DNA is TGTGCCAGCAGCCCGGACAGGGGCCTCTATTACGAGCAGTACGTC. Amino acid sequence: CASSPDRGLYYEQYV.

This clonotype was recorded at least ten times. The chain has TRBV7-3 and TRBJ2-1; D unresolved. With 4 bases removed from V and 0 bases from J, the gap between germline ends came to 10 bases. This CDR3 contains 15 residues. Germline V gene lookup returns CDR1 SGHTA and CDR2 FQGTGA. The CDR3 nucleotides read TGTGCCAGCAGCTCCAGCCCAGACTCCTACAATGAGCAGTTCTTC. Translated: CASSSSPDSYNEQFF.